This T cell receptor (beta chain) is from a study of T-cell reconstitution after alpha-beta-depleted transplantation in children. Findings of the study overall: Certain patients had high TCRbeta diversity at day 60, and it came from recipient T cells and thymic progenitors that survived. Several hundred expanded graft clones reportedly gave rise to the alpha-beta T cells present about two months after transplant.

Unique molecular identifiers tagged the TCRbeta library. TCRdb ran MiXCR on the PCR reads and lists one entry per CDR3 protein. The sample holds about 500,000 distinct CDR3 sequences, approximately 10% seen once. Germline V gene sequence: CDR1 SGHTA, CDR2 FQGNSA. Trimming took 6 bases from V and 6 from J, leaving 15 bases between them. The CDR3 runs to 13 residues. This clonotype has only a few counts. Antigen unknown. This receptor was taken from a female patient between 2 and 15 years old who had a stem cell transplant for aplastic anemia, so the T cells may come from the graft donor. This specimen was PBMCs, mostly from graft donor cells, taken 180 days after TCRalphabeta/CD19-depleted stem cell transplant. The chain is built from TRBV7-2 and TRBJ2-7, with TRBD1 as a possible D gene (6 bases). The CDR3 DNA reads TGTGCCAGCAGTCTCGACAGGCTGGGCGAGCAGTACGTC. Protein: CASSLDRLGEQYV.